The 3 T cell receptor beta chains given below trace back to one sample, sequenced in a study of radiotherapy plus CTLA-4 blockade in lung cancer. This table comes from immunoSEQ multiplex PCR, and its TCRdb copy is limited to in-frame clones, with some not included. The sample holds 75,000 to 100,000 clones, 75% to 90% seen once. Sequenced material: peripheral blood, taken from a patient treated with radiotherapy plus ipilimumab. These receptors all stem from a human donor with non-small cell lung cancer who had a partial response to radiotherapy plus ipilimumab.

V usage is TRBV6-5 and J usage is TRBJ1-1; TRBD1 agrees at 8 bases. V shed 0 bases and J 5 bases; nucleotides not matched to a gene: 5. This CDR3 has 15 amino acids. Germline CDR1 is MNHEY and CDR2 is SVGAGI. The CDR3 loop reads CASSYSNRGGTEAFF. In DNA form, the CDR3 reads TGTGCCAGCAGTTACTCGAACAGGGGGGGAACTGAAGCTTTCTTT.

The V and J genes are TRBV7-8 and TRBJ1-6, with 9 bases that match TRBD1. The CDR3 has 20 amino acids. In germline, CDR1 is SGHVS, CDR2 FQNEAQ. V trimming: 2 bases; J trimming: 10 bases; junction bases outside the gene matches: 21. CDR3 loop: CASSLIVGTGRSGWSSPLHF. The CDR3 DNA is TGTGCCAGCAGCTTAATAGTAGGGACAGGGCGGTCAGGATGGAGCTCACCCCTCCACTTT.

The V gene is TRBV2, the J gene TRBJ2-6; D perhaps matches TRBD1 (5 bases). The germline CDR1 and CDR2 sequences are SNHLY and FYNNEI. The germline V and J ends were trimmed by 1 base and 2 bases, with 6 bases remaining between them. The CDR3 runs to 15 residues. DNA for the CDR3: TGTGCCAGCAGTGAAGGACAGACTGGGGCCAACGTCCTGACTTTC. The encoded protein is CASSEGQTGANVLTF.